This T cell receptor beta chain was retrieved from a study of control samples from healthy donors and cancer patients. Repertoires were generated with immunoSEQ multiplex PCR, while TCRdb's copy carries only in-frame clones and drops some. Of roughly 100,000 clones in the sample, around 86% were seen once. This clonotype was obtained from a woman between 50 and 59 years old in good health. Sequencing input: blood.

CDR3 sequence reads: CASSTKTQGGTSINSPLHF. For the CDR3, the DNA is TGTGCCAGCAGTACGAAAACCCAAGGGGGGACATCGATAAACTCACCCCTCCACTTT. The chain employs TRBV7-2 and TRBJ1-6, with D possibly TRBD1 on 6 matching bases. With 6 bases removed from V and 10 bases from J, the gap between germline ends came to 31 bases. This CDR3 is built from 19 residues. The germline V gene has CDR1 SGHTA and CDR2 FQGNSA.